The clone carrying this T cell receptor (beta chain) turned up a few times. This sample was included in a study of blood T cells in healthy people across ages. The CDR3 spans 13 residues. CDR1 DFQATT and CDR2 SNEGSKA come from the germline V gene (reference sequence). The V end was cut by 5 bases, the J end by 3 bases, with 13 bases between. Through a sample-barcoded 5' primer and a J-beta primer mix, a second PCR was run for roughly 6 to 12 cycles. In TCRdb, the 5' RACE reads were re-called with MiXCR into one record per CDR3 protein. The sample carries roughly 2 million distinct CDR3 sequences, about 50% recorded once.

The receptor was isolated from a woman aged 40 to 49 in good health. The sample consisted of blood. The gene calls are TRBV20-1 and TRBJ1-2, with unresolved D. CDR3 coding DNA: TGCAGTGCTGGTGGGCTCACCGACTATGGCTACACCTTC. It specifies CSAGGLTDYGYTF.